This TCR beta chain was captured by sequencing in a study of blood T cell repertoires in COVID-19. Study-wide context: Collection of acute and convalescent COVID-19 samples took place in the United States, Italy and Spain. The analysed material was cDNA or gDNA that came from T cells, B-cell-depleted T cells, or PBMCs.

Original handling: Reference gene primer amplification gave nucleated cell count estimates. Sequencing was performed with immunoSEQ multiplex PCR; in TCRdb, only in-frame clones are kept and a portion is missing. That table gives V, J and clone size, and the DNA gave D and trimming. Of 100,000 to 150,000 clones listed, about four fifths are singletons. This CDR3 has 16 amino acids. The ends were cut back, 5 bases at V and 0 bases at J, with 11 bases in the middle. The germline gives CDR1 LGHNT, CDR2 FRNRAP. The V call is TRBV12-5, the J call TRBJ2-6; D gene unclear. The sequence came from a woman aged 50 to 60 with acute or convalescent COVID-19. The sample taken for sequencing was peripheral blood. Here the CDR3 reads CASGPDSYSGANVLTF. The CDR3 nucleotides are TGTGCTAGTGGTCCCGACTCCTACTCTGGGGCCAACGTCCTGACTTTC.